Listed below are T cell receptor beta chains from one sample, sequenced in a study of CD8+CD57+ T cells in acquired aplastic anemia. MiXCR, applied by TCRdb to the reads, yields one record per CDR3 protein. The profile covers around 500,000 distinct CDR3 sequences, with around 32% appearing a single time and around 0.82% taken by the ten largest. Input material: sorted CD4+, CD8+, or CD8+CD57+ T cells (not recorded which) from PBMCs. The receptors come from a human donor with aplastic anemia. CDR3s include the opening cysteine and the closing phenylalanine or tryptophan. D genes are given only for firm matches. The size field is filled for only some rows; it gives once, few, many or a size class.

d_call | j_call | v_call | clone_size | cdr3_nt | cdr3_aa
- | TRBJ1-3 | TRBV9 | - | TGTGCCAGCAGCCCCCGAGGGCCCGAGGGAAACACCATATATTTT | CASSPRGPEGNTIYF
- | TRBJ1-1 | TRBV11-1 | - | TGTGCCAGCAGCGTCGAGACAGCGGTGGGAGACACTGAAGCTTTCTTT | CASSVETAVGDTEAFF
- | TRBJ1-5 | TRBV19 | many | TGTGCCAGTAATAGGGCTTTGGGGGGCAATCAGCCCCAGCATTTT | CASNRALGGNQPQHF
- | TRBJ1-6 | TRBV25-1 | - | TGTGCCAGCGGGGAGTTGGACAGAGTCAATTCACCCCTCAACTTT | CASGELDRVNSPLNF
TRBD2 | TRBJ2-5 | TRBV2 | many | TGTGCCAGCAGGGCGGGGGGGCAAGAGACCCAGTACTTC | CASRAGGQETQYF
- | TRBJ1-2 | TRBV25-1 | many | TGTGCCAGCCGCCCCATGGACAGCGGCTATGGCTACACCTTC | CASRPMDSGYGYTF
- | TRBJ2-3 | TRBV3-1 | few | TGTGCCAGCAGCCAAGCGCCCACCACAGATACGCAGTATTTT | CASSQAPTTDTQYF
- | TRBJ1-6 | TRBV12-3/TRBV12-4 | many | TGTGCCACCAAGTTTAAGAATAGTCGACCCCTCCACTTT | CATKFKNSRPLHF
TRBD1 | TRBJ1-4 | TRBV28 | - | TGTGCCAGCAGGGCTCCTGACAGGGCGGGTGAAAAACTGTTTTTT | CASRAPDRAGEKLFF
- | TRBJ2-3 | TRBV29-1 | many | TGCAGCGTTGAAGAGAGGGTTGCTGATACGCAGTATTTT | CSVEERVADTQYF
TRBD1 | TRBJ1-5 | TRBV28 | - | TGTGCCAGCAGTTCAGGACAGGGTGGGAGTCAGCCCCAGCATTTT | CASSSGQGGSQPQHF
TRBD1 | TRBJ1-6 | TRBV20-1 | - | TGCAGTGCTAGGCGACAGGGCGGTAATTCACCCCTCCACTTT | CSARRQGGNSPLHF
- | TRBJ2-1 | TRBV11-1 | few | TGTGCCAGCAGCCGGAGCACTGAGAAGAATGAGCAGTTCTTC | CASSRSTEKNEQFF
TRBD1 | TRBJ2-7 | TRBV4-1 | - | TGCGCCAGCAGCCAAGAACCGGGACAGGGCTCTCACGAGCAGTACTTC | CASSQEPGQGSHEQYF
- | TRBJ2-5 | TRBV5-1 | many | TGCGCCAGCAGCTCATTTCCAGCGGTCCAAGAGACCCAGTACTTC | CASSSFPAVQETQYF
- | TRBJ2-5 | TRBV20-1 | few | TGCAGTGCGGACCTCGCGTGGCCAGACCAAGAGACCCAGTACTTC | CSADLAWPDQETQYF
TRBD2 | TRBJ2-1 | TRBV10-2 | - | TGCGCCAGCAACCCGGGAGGATCCTACAATGAGCAGTTCTTC | CASNPGGSYNEQFF
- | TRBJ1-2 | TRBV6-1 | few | TGTGCCAGCAGTGAGAGGGGGAAGGGCTACACCTTC | CASSERGKGYTF
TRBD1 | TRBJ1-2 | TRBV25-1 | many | TGTGCCAGCAGCCCCCAGGGGACAGGGTTCAACTATGGCTACACCTTC | CASSPQGTGFNYGYTF
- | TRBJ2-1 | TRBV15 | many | TGTGCCACCAGCAGCCATACAGGGCAAAGTGGCAATGAGCAGTTCTTC | CATSSHTGQSGNEQFF
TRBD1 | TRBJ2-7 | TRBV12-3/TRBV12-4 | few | TGTGCCAGCAGTTTAGGAGGACAGGGGTTAAACGAGCAGTACTTC | CASSLGGQGLNEQYF
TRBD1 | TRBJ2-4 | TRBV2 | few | TGTGCCAGCAGTGAAGGGACAGGGGTTTCCAAAAACATTCAGTACTTC | CASSEGTGVSKNIQYF
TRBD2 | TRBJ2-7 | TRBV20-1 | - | TGCAGTGCTAGACCCGTTCTAGCGGGAGGATACGAGCAGTACTTC | CSARPVLAGGYEQYF
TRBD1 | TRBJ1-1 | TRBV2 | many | TGTGCCAGCCGATCCGGGACAGGGTGGTCTGAAGCTTTCTTT | CASRSGTGWSEAFF
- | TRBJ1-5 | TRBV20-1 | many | TGCAGTGCTAGAAGTTACAGGGAGAGCAATCAGCCCCAGCATTTT | CSARSYRESNQPQHF
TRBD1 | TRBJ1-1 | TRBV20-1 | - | TGCAGTCCTAGAGTCAAAGACAGGGCTGACACTGAAGCTTTCTTT | CSPRVKDRADTEAFF
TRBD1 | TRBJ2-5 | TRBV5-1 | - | TGCGCCAGCAGCTTGGATACAGGGGACCAAGAGACCCAGTACTTC | CASSLDTGDQETQYF
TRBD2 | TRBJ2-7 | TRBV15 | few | TGTGCCACCAGCAGCGTCGGGGACTACGAGGAGTACTTC | CATSSVGDYEEYF
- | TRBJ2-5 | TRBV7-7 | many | TGTGCTAGCAGCCGGGACTTCCCCGGAGAGACCCAGTACTTC | CASSRDFPGETQYF
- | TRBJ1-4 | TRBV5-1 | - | TGCGCCAGCAGCTTGGTCGGGGATACGGTAAAAAAACTGTTTTTT | CASSLVGDTVKKLFF
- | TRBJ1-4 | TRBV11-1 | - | TGTGCCAGCAGCTTGCTCAGTGGGGGCACCAATGAAAAACTGTTTTTT | CASSLLSGGTNEKLFF
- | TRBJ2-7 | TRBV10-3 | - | TGTGCAGTTACCGGGGAATACGAGCAGTACTTC | CAVTGEYEQYF
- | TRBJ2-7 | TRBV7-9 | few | TGTGCCAGCAGCTTGACGCAGGGCCCCGAGCAGTACTTC | CASSLTQGPEQYF
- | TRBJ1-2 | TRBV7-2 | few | TGTGCCAGCAGCTTAGAAGCTGGCAGGGGAAGTGGCTACACCTTC | CASSLEAGRGSGYTF
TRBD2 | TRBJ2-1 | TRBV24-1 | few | TGCAGTGCTACCTGGACTAGCGGACACAATGAGCAGTTCTTC | CSATWTSGHNEQFF
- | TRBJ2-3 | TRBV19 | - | TGTGCCAGTAGTATTGGGGGGGCCCACACAGATACGCAGTATTTT | CASSIGGAHTDTQYF
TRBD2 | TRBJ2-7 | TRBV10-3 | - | TGTGCCATCAGCTACAAGTTTACTAGCGGGGTGTTCTACGAGCAGTACTTC | CAISYKFTSGVFYEQYF
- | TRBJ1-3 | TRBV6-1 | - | TGTGCCAGCAGGGGGCCTGGAAACACCATATATTTT | CASRGPGNTIYF
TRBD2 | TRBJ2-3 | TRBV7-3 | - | TGTGCCAGCAGCTTAATGGGGCTAGCGGGGGGGCACAGATACGCAGTATTT | CASSLMGLAGGHRYAVF
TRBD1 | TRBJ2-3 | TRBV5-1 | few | TGCGCCACCAGACAGGGGATAGTAACAGATACGCAGTATTTT | CATRQGIVTDTQYF
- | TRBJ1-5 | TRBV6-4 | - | TGTGCCAGCAGCAAAACGGTTGGACTGATTCAGCCCCAGCATTTT | CASSKTVGLIQPQHF
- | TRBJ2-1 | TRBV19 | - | TGTGCCAGTAAACTCCTGGAGAGAAGCTCTGAGCAGTTCTTC | CASKLLERSSEQFF
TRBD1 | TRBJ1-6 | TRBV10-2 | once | TGCGCCAGCAATGGACAGGTATATAATTCACCCCTCCACTTT | CASNGQVYNSPLHF
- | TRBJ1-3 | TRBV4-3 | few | TGCGCCAGCAGCCAAGATTTGCCAGGGACTGGAAACACCATATATTTT | CASSQDLPGTGNTIYF
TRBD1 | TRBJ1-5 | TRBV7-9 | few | TGTGCCAGCAGCCTACGGGACAGCCAGCCCCAGCATTTT | CASSLRDSQPQHF
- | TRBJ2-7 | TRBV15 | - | TGTGCCACCAGCAGCCCACCAGGGTTCTACGAGCAGTACTTC | CATSSPPGFYEQYF
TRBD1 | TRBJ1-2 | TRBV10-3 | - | TGTGCCATGACAGGGGATAACTATGGCTACACCTTC | CAMTGDNYGYTF
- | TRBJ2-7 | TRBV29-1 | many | TGCAGCGCACGTGGACACCTCTACGAGCAGTACTTC | CSARGHLYEQYF
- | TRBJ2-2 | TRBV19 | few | TGTGCCAGTAGTCCCCATACTCGGAACACCGGGGAGCTGTTTTTT | CASSPHTRNTGELFF